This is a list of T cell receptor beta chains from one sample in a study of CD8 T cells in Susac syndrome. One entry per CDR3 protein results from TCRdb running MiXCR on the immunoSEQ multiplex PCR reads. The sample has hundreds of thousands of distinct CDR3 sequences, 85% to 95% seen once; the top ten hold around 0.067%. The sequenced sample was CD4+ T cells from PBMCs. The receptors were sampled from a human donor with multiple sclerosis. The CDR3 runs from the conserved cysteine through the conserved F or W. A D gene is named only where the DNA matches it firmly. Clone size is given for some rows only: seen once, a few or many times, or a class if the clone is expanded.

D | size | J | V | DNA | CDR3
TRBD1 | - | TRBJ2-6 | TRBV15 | TGTGCCACCAGCAGAGGTGCCCTCGGGACAGATTCCTCTGGGGCCAACGTCCTGACTTTC | CATSRGALGTDSSGANVLTF
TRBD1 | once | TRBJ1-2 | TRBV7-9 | TGTGCCAGCAGCTCGACAGGGTGGGAAGGCTACACCTTC | CASSSTGWEGYTF
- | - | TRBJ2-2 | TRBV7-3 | TGTGCCAGCAGCTTACTGCCAGGGGCGAACACCGGGGAGCTGTTTTTT | CASSLLPGANTGELFF
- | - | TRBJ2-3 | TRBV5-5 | TGTGCCAGCAGCCGAAATCCGGGGGCGGATACGCAGTATTTT | CASSRNPGADTQYF
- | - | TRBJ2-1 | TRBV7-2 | TGTGCCAGCAGGTCCAGGAATGAGCAGTTCTTC | CASRSRNEQFF
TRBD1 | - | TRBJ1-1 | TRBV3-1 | TGTGCCAGCAGCCAATCGGACAGGGCTAACACTGAAGCTTTCTTT | CASSQSDRANTEAFF
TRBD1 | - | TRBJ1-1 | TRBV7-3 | TGTGCCAGCAGCAGACAGGGGTTCATGAACACTGAAGCTTTCTTT | CASSRQGFMNTEAFF
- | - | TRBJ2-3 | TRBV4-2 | TGTGCCAGCAGCCAAGATGCGGGCTTTAGTGGGCAGTATTTT | CASSQDAGFSGQYF
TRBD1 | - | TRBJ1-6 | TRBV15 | TGTGCCACCAGCAGAAAACCGGGACAGGTTAATTCACCCCTCCACTTT | CATSRKPGQVNSPLHF
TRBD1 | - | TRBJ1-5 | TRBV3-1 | TGTGCCAGCAGCCGGGACAGGTACAATCAGCCCCAGCATTTT | CASSRDRYNQPQHF
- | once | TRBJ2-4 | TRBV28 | TGTGCCAGCGGAGGGGGGTTTAACATTCAGTACTTC | CASGGGFNIQYF
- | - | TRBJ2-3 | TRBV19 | TGTGCCAGTAGTATTCTTGTGGGCCGGAAGAACACAGATACGCAGTATTTT | CASSILVGRKNTDTQYF
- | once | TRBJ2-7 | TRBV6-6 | TGTGCCAGCAGTTTCCACTACGAGCAGTACTTC | CASSFHYEQYF
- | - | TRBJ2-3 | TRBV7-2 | TGTGCCAGCAGCCCTCTTATGGTTCATACGCAGTATTTT | CASSPLMVHTQYF
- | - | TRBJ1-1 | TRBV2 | TGTGCCAGCAATGCACGGAGCCGGTCGAACACTGAAGCTTTCTTT | CASNARSRSNTEAFF
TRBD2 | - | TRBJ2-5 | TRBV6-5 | TGTGCCAGCAGGTCCACTAGCGGTGAGACCCAGTACTTC | CASRSTSGETQYF
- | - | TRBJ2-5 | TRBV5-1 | TGCGCCAGCAGCTTGCCTGTCGAGGAGACCCAGTACTTC | CASSLPVEETQYF
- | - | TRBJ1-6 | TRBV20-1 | TGCAGTGCTAGAGATGGGAGGGGGGACCCTCTCCTCCTCCACTTT | CSARDGRGDPLLLHF
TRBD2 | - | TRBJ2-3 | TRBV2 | TGTGCCAGCAGTGAACTAGCGGCCAGCACAGATACGCAGTATTTT | CASSELAASTDTQYF
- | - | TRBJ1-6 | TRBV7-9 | TGTGCCAGCAGCGTCAGGGAAAGCTCTAATTCACCCCTCCACTTT | CASSVRESSNSPLHF
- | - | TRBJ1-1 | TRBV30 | TGTGCCTGGAGTGTAAAGGGGGTCTCTGCTTTCTTT | CAWSVKGVSAFF
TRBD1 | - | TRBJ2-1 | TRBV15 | TGTGCCACCATGCGGGACAGGGGTTACAATGAGCAGTTCTTC | CATMRDRGYNEQFF
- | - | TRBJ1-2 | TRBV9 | TGTGCCAGCAGCGTAGCTCCTCGATCCTATGGCTACACCTTC | CASSVAPRSYGYTF
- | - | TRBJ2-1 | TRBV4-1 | TGCGCCAGCAGCCAAGGTCCCTGGGATGAGCAGTTCTTC | CASSQGPWDEQFF
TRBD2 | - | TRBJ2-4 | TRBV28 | TGTGCCAGCAGTTTCCTTCGCGGGGGGGCCCGGGACATTCAGTACTTC | CASSFLRGGARDIQYF
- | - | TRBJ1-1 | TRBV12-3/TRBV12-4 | TGTGCCAGCAGGGACTACAGGCCGGAGAACACTGAAGCTTTCTTT | CASRDYRPENTEAFF
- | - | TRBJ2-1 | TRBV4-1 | TGCGCCAGCAGCCAAGACGCAGGGGTCAGGAAGTTCTTC | CASSQDAGVRKFF
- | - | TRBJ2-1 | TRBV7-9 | TGTGCCAGCAGCTTATTGAGGGGACAACCAGGGCACAATGAGCAGTTCTTC | CASSLLRGQPGHNEQFF
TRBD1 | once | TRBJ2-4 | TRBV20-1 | TGCAGTGCTAGAGATCAGGGACAGGGAAATGGCATTCAGTACTTC | CSARDQGQGNGIQYF
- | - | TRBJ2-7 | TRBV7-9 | TGTGCCAGCAGCTTCGAAGTTAGCTACGAGCAGTACTTC | CASSFEVSYEQYF
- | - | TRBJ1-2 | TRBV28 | TGTGCCAGCAGTGATTCCTATGGCTACACCTTC | CASSDSYGYTF
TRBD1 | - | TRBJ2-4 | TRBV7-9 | TGTGCCAGCAGCCCGACAGGGGCTACGACTTTAGCCAAAAACATTCAGTACTTC | CASSPTGATTLAKNIQYF
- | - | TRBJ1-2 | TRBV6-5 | TGTGCCAGCAGTCGACAGTCGGTGCCCGGCTACACCTTC | CASSRQSVPGYTF
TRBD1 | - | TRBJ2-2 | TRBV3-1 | TGTGCCAGCAGCCAGGGACAGGGGGTTATTCTAACCGGGGAGCTGTTTTTT | CASSQGQGVILTGELFF
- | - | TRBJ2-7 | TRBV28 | TGTGCCAGCAGTTTCCCCAGGGGCCTTACCTACGAGCAGTACTTC | CASSFPRGLTYEQYF
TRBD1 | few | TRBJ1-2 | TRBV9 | TGTGCCAGCAGCGCAGGGGGTTATGGCTACACCTTC | CASSAGGYGYTF
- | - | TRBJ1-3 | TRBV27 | TGTGCCAGCAGTTTACAGTGGGGGGCGAACACCATATATTTT | CASSLQWGANTIYF
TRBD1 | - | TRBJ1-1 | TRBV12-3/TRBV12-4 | TGTGCCAGCAGTTTGTGGACAGGGTCCCGGGTGGCTTTCTTT | CASSLWTGSRVAFF
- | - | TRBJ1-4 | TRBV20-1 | TGCAGTGCTAGAGATGGCCGGGAACTGTTTTTT | CSARDGRELFF
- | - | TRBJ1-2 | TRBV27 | TGTGCCAGCAGTTTGACCGGAGATGGCTACACCTTC | CASSLTGDGYTF
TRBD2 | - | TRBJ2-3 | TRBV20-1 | TGCAGTGCCTTGCCGGGGGGGGCGTGGACAGATACGCAGTATTTT | CSALPGGAWTDTQYF
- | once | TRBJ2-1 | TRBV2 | TGTGCCAGCAGAGTTAGCGGAATTCGATACAATGAGCAGTTCTTC | CASRVSGIRYNEQFF
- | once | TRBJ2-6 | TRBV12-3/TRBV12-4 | TGTGCCAGCAGTTTAGCCCCAGGCTTGGGATCTGGGGCCAACGTCCTGACTTTC | CASSLAPGLGSGANVLTF
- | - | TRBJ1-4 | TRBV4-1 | TGCGCCAGCAGCCAAGTCGGGGGGCTCAGAGCTAATGAAAAACTGTTTTTT | CASSQVGGLRANEKLFF
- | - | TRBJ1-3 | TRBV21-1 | TGTGCCAACCAACGGCATCGTGGAAACACCATATATTTT | CANQRHRGNTIYF
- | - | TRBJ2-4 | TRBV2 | TGTGCCAGCAGCGGGTCTACCACAGCCAAAAACATTCAGTACTTC | CASSGSTTAKNIQYF
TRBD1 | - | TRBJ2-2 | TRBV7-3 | TGTGCCAGCAGCCAAATGACAGGGTTCACCGGGGAGCTGTTTTTT | CASSQMTGFTGELFF
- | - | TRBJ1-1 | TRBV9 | TGTGCCAGCAGCGCAGGACACTTGAACACTGAAGCTTTCTTT | CASSAGHLNTEAFF
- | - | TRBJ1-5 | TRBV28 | TGTGCCAGCAGCTCCAGTGGTTTTGGCAATCAGCCCCAGCATTTT | CASSSSGFGNQPQHF
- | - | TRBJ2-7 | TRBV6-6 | TGTGCCAGCAGTTACAGGATTCAGGGGACTGACGAGCAGTACTTC | CASSYRIQGTDEQYF
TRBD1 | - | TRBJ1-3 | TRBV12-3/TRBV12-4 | TGTGCCAGCAGTCACGGGACAGCCTCTGGAAACACCATATATTTT | CASSHGTASGNTIYF
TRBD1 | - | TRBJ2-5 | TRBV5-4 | TGTGCCAGCAGCTCTAAGACAGGGCAGGGGGAGACCCAGTACTTC | CASSSKTGQGETQYF
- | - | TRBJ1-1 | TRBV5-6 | TGTGCCAGCAGCGACACAGGGTTAGGCACTGAAGCTTTCTTT | CASSDTGLGTEAFF
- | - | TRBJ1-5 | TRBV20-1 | TGCAGCGTCCCCGAAAGTCGCAATCAGCCCCAGCATTTT | CSVPESRNQPQHF
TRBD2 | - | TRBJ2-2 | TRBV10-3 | TGTGCCATCAGTGAGGAGGGACTAGCGGCCGGGGAGCTGTTTTTT | CAISEEGLAAGELFF